The rows below give T cell receptor beta chains drawn from one sample of a study of blood T cell repertoires in COVID-19. TCRdb's copy holds only in-frame clones and misses some; the assay was immunoSEQ multiplex PCR. The sample gives just over 90,000 clones, about 80% of which show up once; under 20% is in the top ten. The sequencing sample was made of peripheral blood. These receptors were taken from a human donor in a cohort sampled during active COVID-19. Each CDR3 is given without its conserved first and last residue.

j_call v_call cdr3_aa
TRBJ1-1 TRBV4-1 ASSQDFREQGGSYTEAF
TRBJ1-2 TRBV6-5 ASKPANRDNSRYT
TRBJ2-1 TRBV5-1 ASSVSGTSGDKQF
TRBJ1-3 TRBV6-5 ASSLGDTSSGNTIY
TRBJ2-3 TRBV7-9 ASSLAGGDTQY
TRBJ2-1 TRBV11-2 ASSLILSEQF
TRBJ1-6 TRBV5-4 ASSRDREGSPLH
TRBJ2-1 TRBV2 ASMASSYNEQF
TRBJ2-7 TRBV10-3 AISGYTGGEQY
TRBJ2-7 TRBV5-4 ASSQRGGTYEQY
TRBJ1-3 TRBV7-2 ASSLGQGGLRNTIY
TRBJ2-3 TRBV3-1/TRBV3-2 ASEGRLAGVPDTQY
TRBJ2-7 TRBV5-4 ASRNQGAGPYEQY
TRBJ2-2 TRBV19 ASRKTDRARNTGELF
TRBJ2-1 TRBV27 ASSDRDLAGVGNEQF
TRBJ2-3 TRBV5-4 ASSTRTSGRNTQY
TRBJ2-3 TRBV7-9 ASSNRLGPTDTQY
TRBJ2-7 TRBV28 ASSFFRTSGNYEQY
TRBJ2-3 TRBV11-2 ASSLGTAGTGRTDTQY
TRBJ2-7 TRBV5-1 ASSLGLRGKGADEQY
TRBJ2-2 TRBV21-1 ASSKEGTGGTGELF
TRBJ2-2 TRBV9 ASSDSLAPGELF
TRBJ1-1 TRBV28 ASSSPGGGTEAF
TRBJ1-1 TRBV28 ASSLFQGRASEAF
TRBJ2-7 TRBV28 ASTPGNYPEQY
TRBJ1-2 TRBV7-9 ASSFEGGQGLGYT
TRBJ2-2 TRBV19 ASRGRGSTGELF
TRBJ2-1 TRBV25-1 ASSDSLAGGYNEQF
TRBJ1-2 TRBV28 ASSSGQRGYT
TRBJ2-1 TRBV24-1 ATSGTELYNEQF
TRBJ1-6 TRBV11-2 ASREKAGQASSYNSPLH
TRBJ1-5 TRBV29-1 SVVQGASSGNQPQH
TRBJ1-3 TRBV6-5 ASSKKTGGNTIY
TRBJ2-5 TRBV6-5 ASSYEGGPQETQY
TRBJ2-7 TRBV28 ASRARGVSGSRYEQY
TRBJ2-3 TRBV7-6 ASSLTTQTASKGDTQY
TRBJ2-7 TRBV28 ASSTGGWDEQY
TRBJ1-1 TRBV12-5 ASGLESQAF
TRBJ2-1 TRBV19 ASSIVYNEQF
TRBJ1-2 TRBV28 ASSTSWDNENTNYGYT
TRBJ1-3 TRBV28 ASSSRRGLISGNTIY
TRBJ1-2 TRBV15 ATSRDPPPTRGLPYGYT
TRBJ2-7 TRBV4-1 ASSLSGFFGEQY
TRBJ2-3 TRBV2 ASSRTGDTDTQY
TRBJ2-7 TRBV4-1 ASSQTVSYEQY
TRBJ2-3 TRBV29-1 SVERETDTQY